The 15 T cell receptor beta chains below come from one sample, sequenced in a study of blood T cell repertoires in COVID-19. Only in-frame clones appear in the TCRdb table, and some are missing; sequencing was by immunoSEQ multiplex PCR. This sample yields around 30,000 clones, of which 65% to 90% are seen a single time; roughly a sixth belongs to the top ten. What was sequenced was peripheral blood. The receptor set was obtained from a woman in her sixties with active COVID-19.

This sequence joins TRBV24-1 and TRBJ2-1; 16 positions agree with TRBD2. Germline loops: CDR1 KGHDR, CDR2 SFDVKD. The CDR3 runs 18 residues. V gave up 5 bases and J gave up 10 bases; unmatched junction bases: 13. CDR3 nucleotide sequence: TGTGCCACCAGTGGTCTTACCGGGACTAGCGGGGGGGCTGGGGAGCAGTTCTTC. It translates to CATSGLTGTSGGAGEQFF.

The chain uses TRBV29-1 and TRBJ2-3, with D uncertain. CDR1 is SQVTM and CDR2 is ANQGSEA in the germline V gene. The CDR3 spans 11 residues. V dropped 3 bases and J dropped 3 bases, with 4 bases sitting between them. This CDR3 reads CSVDSTDTQYF. CDR3 sequence (DNA): TGCAGCGTTGATAGTACAGATACGCAGTATTTT.

The table lists this clone with a count of one. The chain joins TRBV30 to TRBJ1-1; no clear D gene. Trimming cost V 4 bases and J 9 bases, with 12 bases left between them. The germline gives CDR1 GTSNPN, CDR2 SVGIG (reference sequence). This CDR3 contains 11 residues. CDR3 region: CAWISTSKAFF. CDR3 coding DNA: TGTGCCTGGATTTCGACATCCAAAGCTTTCTTT.

The J gene is TRBJ1-1, the V gene TRBV10-3; weak D call: TRBD1 (6 bases). The CDR3 is 13 amino acids. Germline V gives CDR1 ENHRY, CDR2 SYGVKD. Trimming left V 6 bases short and J 3 bases short, with 11 bases between. The CDR3 reads CAIRAGADTEAFF. The CDR3 nucleotides are TGTGCCATCAGAGCGGGGGCCGACACTGAAGCTTTCTTT.

This clone was counted a single time. The chain is built from TRBV3-1 (or the pseudogene TRBV3-2) and TRBJ2-7; a weak D match, TRBD2 (5 bases). Per the germline V gene, CDR1 is LGHDT and CDR2 is YNNKEL (reference sequence). Trimming stripped 0 bases from V and 4 bases from J, with 10 bases between. The CDR3 runs to 14 residues. CDR3 sequence reads: CASSQDGRRYEQYF. The CDR3 bases are TGTGCCAGCAGCCAAGACGGCAGGAGGTACGAGCAGTACTTC.

For this clone: One end of the junction fails to match germline, which may point to a read error. The V gene is TRBV15, the J gene TRBJ2-1; D ambiguous. CDR1 LNHNV and CDR2 YYDKDF come from the germline V gene (reference sequence). The CDR3 consists of 12 residues. The DNA of the CDR3 is TGTGCCACCAGCAGAGATTCAAGGAGTTGGATCTTC. Amino acid sequence: CATSRDSRSWIF.

This clone was counted once. The chain combines TRBV5-4 with TRBJ2-3; the match to TRBD2 covers 7 bases. V lost 2 bases to trimming and J lost 4 bases; unmatched junction nucleotides: 22. The germline V gene encodes CDR1 SGHNT and CDR2 YYREEE (reference sequence). CDR3 length: 20 amino acids. The CDR3, as DNA: TGTGCCAGCAGCTTAGGGGTGACTAGAGGCGGGAGTACAGGCGCAGATACGCAGTATTTT. This sequence encodes CASSLGVTRGGSTGADTQYF.

The chain joins TRBV4-1 to TRBJ1-6; TRBD1 aligns across 11 bases. The V gene's germline CDR1 is MGHRA and CDR2 YSYEKL. CDR3 size: 16 residues. Trimming removed 2 bases from V and 13 bases from J; junction bases left unmatched: 10. CDR3 DNA sequence: TGCGCCAGCAGCCAAAGATGGGACAGGGGGTCCCAGCCCCTCCACTTT. Its protein product is CASSQRWDRGSQPLHF.

This sequence joins TRBV18 and TRBJ2-3; D not resolved. V shed 4 bases and J shed 1 base, with 6 bases lying between them. The CDR3 extends over 13 amino acids. Per germline, CDR1 KGHSH and CDR2 LQKENI. The CDR3 nucleotides read TGTGCCAGCTCACGGGCCCGCACAGATACGCAGTATTTT. This gives the protein CASSRARTDTQYF.

The rearrangement uses TRBV6-2 or TRBV6-3 and TRBJ1-5, with D hard to call. Trimming cost V 2 bases and J 4 bases, with 6 bases left between them. The V gene's germline CDR1 is MNHEY and CDR2 SVGEGT. There are 13 residues in the CDR3. The CDR3 bases are TGTGCCAGCAGTTACAGGGAGAATCAGCCCCAGCATTTT. This encodes CASSYRENQPQHF.

The chain has TRBV28 and TRBJ2-2; D possibly corresponds to TRBD2 (6 bases). This CDR3 is 14 amino acids long. Germline CDR1 reads MDHEN; CDR2 reads SYDVKM. V lost 3 bases and J lost 3, with 8 bases in between. The CDR3 coding sequence is TGTGCCAGCAGTTTGTGGGGGGACACCGGGGAGCTGTTTTTT. Translated: CASSLWGDTGELFF.

V and J are TRBV5-8 and TRBJ1-2; a weak D match, TRBD1 (6 bases). CDR3 size: 13 residues. CDR1 and CDR2 from the germline V gene are SGHTS and YDEGEE. V was clipped by 4 bases and J by 1 base, with 8 bases between them. CDR3 sequence: CASSRQDNYGYTF. The CDR3, as DNA: TGTGCCAGCAGCCGACAGGATAACTATGGCTACACCTTC.

The chain uses TRBV5-1 and TRBJ1-2; 7 bases are shared with TRBD1. Germline V CDR1 and CDR2: SGHRS, YFSETQ. The CDR3 runs 12 residues. The V and J ends lost 4 bases and 6 bases, in that order; junction bases with no gene match: 3. CDR3 loop: CASSAQGDGYTF. The CDR3 DNA is TGCGCCAGCAGCGCCCAGGGGGATGGCTACACCTTC.

The chain employs TRBV30 and TRBJ1-5; no definite D call. Germline loops: CDR1 GTSNPN, CDR2 SVGIG (reference sequence). Deletions cut 2 bases from V and 4 bases from J, with 9 bases between. The CDR3 totals 13 residues. CDR3 coding DNA: TGTGCCTGGAGTACCGCCCTAAATCAGCCCCAGCATTTT. This gives the protein CAWSTALNQPQHF.

The V and J genes are TRBV5-4 and TRBJ2-2; D is undetermined. The CDR3 is made up of 16 amino acids. Between the trimmed V and J ends, which lost 2 bases and 0 bases, there was a span of 11 bases. Germline V CDR1 and CDR2: SGHNT, YYREEE (reference sequence). The DNA of the CDR3 is TGTGCCAGCAGCTTCCAACTTACGGCGAACACCGGGGAGCTGTTTTTT. Its protein is CASSFQLTANTGELFF.